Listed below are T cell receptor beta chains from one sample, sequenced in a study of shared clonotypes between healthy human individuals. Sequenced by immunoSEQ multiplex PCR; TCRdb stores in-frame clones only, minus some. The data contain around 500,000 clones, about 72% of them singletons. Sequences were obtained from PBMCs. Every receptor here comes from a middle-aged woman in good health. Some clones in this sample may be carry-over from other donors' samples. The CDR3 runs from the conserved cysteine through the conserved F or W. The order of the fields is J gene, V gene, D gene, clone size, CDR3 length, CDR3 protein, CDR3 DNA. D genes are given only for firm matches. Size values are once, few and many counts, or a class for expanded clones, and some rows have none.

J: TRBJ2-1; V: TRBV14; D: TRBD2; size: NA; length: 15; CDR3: CASSPRLAGDLEQFF; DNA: TGTGCCAGCAGCCCCCGACTAGCGGGAGATCTTGAGCAGTTCTTC
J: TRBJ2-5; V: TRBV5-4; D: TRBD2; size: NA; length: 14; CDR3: CASSPAGDGETQYF; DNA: TGTGCCAGCAGCCCAGCGGGAGATGGAGAGACCCAGTACTTC
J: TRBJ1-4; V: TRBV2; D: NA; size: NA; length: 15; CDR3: CASSEIPGSNEKLFF; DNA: TGTGCCAGCAGTGAAATCCCAGGGTCCAATGAAAAACTGTTTTTT
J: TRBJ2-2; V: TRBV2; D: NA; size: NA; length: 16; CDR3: CASTGIGSGQAGELFF; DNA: TGTGCCAGCACCGGCATTGGATCAGGCCAGGCCGGGGAGCTGTTTTTT
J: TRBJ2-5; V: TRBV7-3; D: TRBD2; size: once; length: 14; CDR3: CASSSLAGVETQYF; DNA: TGTGCCAGCAGCTCCCTAGCGGGAGTAGAGACCCAGTACTTC
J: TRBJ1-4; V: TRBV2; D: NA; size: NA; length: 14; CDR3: CASMGLRTNEKLFF; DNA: TGTGCCAGCATGGGGTTGCGAACTAATGAAAAACTGTTTTTT
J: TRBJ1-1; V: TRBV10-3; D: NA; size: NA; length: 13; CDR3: CAISEEGDTEAFF; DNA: TGTGCCATCAGTGAGGAGGGGGACACTGAAGCTTTCTTT
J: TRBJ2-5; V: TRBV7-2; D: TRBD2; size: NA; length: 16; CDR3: CASSLAWASGRMAQYF; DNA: TGTGCCAGCAGCTTAGCGTGGGCTAGCGGGAGGATGGCCCAGTACTTC
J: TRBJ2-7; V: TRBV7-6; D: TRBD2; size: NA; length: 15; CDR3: CASSFWAGGSYEQYF; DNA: TGTGCCAGCAGCTTCTGGGCGGGAGGGAGTTACGAGCAGTACTTC
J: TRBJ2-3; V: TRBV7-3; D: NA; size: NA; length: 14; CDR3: CASSPGAAGDTQYF; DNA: TGTGCCAGCAGCCCAGGGGCAGCGGGAGATACGCAGTATTTT
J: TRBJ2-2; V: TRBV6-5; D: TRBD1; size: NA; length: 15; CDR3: CASSPPRGRTGELFF; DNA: TGTGCCAGCAGCCCCCCGAGGGGGCGGACCGGGGAGCTGTTTTTT
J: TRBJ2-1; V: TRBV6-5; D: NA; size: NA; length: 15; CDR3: CASSYVASAHNEQFF; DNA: TGTGCCAGCAGTTACGTGGCTAGCGCCCACAATGAGCAGTTCTTC
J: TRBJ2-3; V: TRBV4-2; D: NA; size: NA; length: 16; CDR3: CASSPLQGRSTDTQYF; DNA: TGTGCCAGCAGCCCCCTACAGGGGAGGTCCACAGATACGCAGTATTTT
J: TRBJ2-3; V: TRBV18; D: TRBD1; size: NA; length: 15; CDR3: CASSRNRGDTDTQYF; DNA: TGTGCCAGCTCACGGAACAGGGGAGACACAGATACGCAGTATTTT
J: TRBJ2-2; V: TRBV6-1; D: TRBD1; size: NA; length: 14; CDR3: CASSWTGEGGELFF; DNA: TGTGCCAGCAGTTGGACAGGGGAGGGCGGGGAGCTGTTTTTT
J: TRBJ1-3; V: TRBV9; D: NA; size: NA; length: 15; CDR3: CASSAAAWRGNTIYF; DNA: TGTGCCAGCAGCGCCGCCGCCTGGCGTGGAAACACCATATATTTT
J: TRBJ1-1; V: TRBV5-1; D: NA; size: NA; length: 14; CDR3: CASSLGALNTEAFF; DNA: TGCGCCAGCAGCTTGGGGGCCCTCAACACTGAAGCTTTCTTT
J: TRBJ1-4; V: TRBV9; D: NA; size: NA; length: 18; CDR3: CASSVGGVRFATNEKLFF; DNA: TGTGCCAGCAGCGTAGGGGGGGTACGATTTGCAACTAATGAAAAACTGTTTTTT
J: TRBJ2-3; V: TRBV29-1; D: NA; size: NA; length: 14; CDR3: CSASPGARLDTQYF; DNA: TGCAGCGCTTCCCCCGGTGCGCGCTTAGATACGCAGTATTTT
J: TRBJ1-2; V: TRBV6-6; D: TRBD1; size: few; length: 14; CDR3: CASSGDREGYGYTF; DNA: TGTGCCAGCAGTGGGGACAGGGAAGGCTATGGCTACACCTTC
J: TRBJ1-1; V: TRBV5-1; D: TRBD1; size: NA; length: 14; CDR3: CASSQAGGDTEAFF; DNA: TGCGCCAGCAGCCAGGCAGGGGGCGACACTGAAGCTTTCTTT
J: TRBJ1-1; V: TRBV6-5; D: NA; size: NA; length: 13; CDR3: CASKGSWNTEAFF; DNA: TGTGCCAGCAAGGGCAGTTGGAACACTGAAGCTTTCTTT
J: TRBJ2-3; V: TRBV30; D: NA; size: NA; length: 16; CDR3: CAWSPKLDIFTDTQYF; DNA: TGTGCCTGGAGTCCCAAACTAGACATATTCACAGATACGCAGTATTTT
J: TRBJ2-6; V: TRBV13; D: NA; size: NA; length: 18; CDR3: CASSGADSKSSGANVLTF; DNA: TGTGCCAGCAGCGGAGCCGACAGCAAAAGCTCTGGGGCCAACGTCCTGACTTTC
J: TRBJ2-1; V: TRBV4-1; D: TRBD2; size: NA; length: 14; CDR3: CASGTSGRAYEQFF; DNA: TGCGCCAGCGGGACTAGCGGGAGGGCCTATGAGCAGTTCTTC
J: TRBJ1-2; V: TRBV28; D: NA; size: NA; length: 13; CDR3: CASSLGQHYGYTF; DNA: TGTGCCAGCAGTTTAGGGCAGCACTATGGCTACACCTTC
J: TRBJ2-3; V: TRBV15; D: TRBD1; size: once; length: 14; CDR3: CATSRDRGTDTQYF; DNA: TGTGCCACCAGCAGGGACAGGGGGACAGATACGCAGTATTTT
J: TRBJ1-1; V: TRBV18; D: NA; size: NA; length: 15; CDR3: CASSPRGGLNTEAFF; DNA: TGTGCCAGCTCACCGCGCGGGGGCTTGAACACTGAAGCTTTCTTT
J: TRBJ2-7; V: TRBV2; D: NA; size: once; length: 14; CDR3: CAASTYGSLYEQYF; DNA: TGTGCCGCCTCAACTTACGGGAGTCTCTACGAGCAGTACTTC
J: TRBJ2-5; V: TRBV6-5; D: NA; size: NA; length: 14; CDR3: CASNPSRGRETQYF; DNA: TGTGCCAGCAACCCATCCAGGGGTCGGGAGACCCAGTACTTC
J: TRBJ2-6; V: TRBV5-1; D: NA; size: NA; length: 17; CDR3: CASTPSWGASGANVLTF; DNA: TGCGCCAGCACCCCGAGTTGGGGAGCCTCTGGGGCCAACGTCCTGACTTTC
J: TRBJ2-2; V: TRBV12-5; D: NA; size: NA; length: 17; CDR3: CASGLVLGGMGTGELFF; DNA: TGTGCTAGTGGTTTGGTACTGGGCGGGATGGGCACCGGGGAGCTGTTTTTT
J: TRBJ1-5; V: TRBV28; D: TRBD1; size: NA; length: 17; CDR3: CASSNYDGQGSGQPQHF; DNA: TGTGCCAGCTCAAATTACGACGGACAGGGCAGCGGTCAGCCCCAGCATTTT
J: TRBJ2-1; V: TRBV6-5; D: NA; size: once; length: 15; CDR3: CATRWAGSSYNEQFF; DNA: TGTGCCACCCGGTGGGCGGGCAGCTCCTACAATGAGCAGTTCTTC
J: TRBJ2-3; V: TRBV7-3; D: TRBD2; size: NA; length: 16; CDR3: CASSLGIAGGTDTQYF; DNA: TGTGCCAGCAGCTTAGGGATAGCGGGAGGAACAGATACGCAGTATTTT
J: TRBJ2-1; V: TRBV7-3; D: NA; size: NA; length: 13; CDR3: CASSLAQHNEQFF; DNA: TGTGCCAGCAGCTTAGCGCAGCACAATGAGCAGTTCTTC
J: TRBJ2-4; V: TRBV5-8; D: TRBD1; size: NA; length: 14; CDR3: CASRTGVSKNIQYF; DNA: TGTGCCAGCAGAACAGGGGTTTCCAAAAACATTCAGTACTTC
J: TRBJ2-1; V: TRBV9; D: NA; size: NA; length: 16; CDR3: CASSVGASESYNEQFF; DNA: TGTGCCAGCAGCGTAGGGGCTAGCGAATCCTACAATGAGCAGTTCTTC
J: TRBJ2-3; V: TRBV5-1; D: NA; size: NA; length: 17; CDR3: CASSYVGAAGPRDTQYF; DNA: TGCGCCAGCAGCTATGTGGGGGCAGCGGGACCCCGGGATACGCAGTATTTT
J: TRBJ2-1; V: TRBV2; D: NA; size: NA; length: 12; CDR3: CASSEASNEQFF; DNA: TGTGCCAGCAGTGAAGCCTCGAATGAGCAGTTCTTC
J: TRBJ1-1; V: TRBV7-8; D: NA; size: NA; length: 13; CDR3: CASRNREDTEAFF; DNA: TGTGCCAGCCGCAATCGGGAGGACACTGAAGCTTTCTTT
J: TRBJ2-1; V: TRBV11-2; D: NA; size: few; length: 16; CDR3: CASSSPLDVFTYEQFF; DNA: TGTGCCAGCAGCTCCCCTTTGGACGTTTTTACATATGAGCAGTTCTTC
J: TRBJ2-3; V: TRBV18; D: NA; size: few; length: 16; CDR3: CASSVRGVRGTDTQYF; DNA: TGTGCCAGCTCGGTCCGGGGCGTGCGTGGCACAGATACGCAGTATTTT
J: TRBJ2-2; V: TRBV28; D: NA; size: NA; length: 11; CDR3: CASRGGGELFF; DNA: TGTGCCAGCAGAGGAGGCGGGGAGCTGTTTTTT
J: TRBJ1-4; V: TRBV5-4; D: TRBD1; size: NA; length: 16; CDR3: CASSSDRGQTNEKLFF; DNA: TGTGCCAGCAGCAGTGACAGGGGGCAAACTAATGAAAAACTGTTTTTT
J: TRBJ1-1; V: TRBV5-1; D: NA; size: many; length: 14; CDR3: CASSPRGAWTEAFF; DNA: TGTGCCAGCAGCCCTCGAGGGGCTTGGACTGAAGCTTTCTTT
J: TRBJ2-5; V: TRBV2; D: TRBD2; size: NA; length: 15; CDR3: CASSEGTSGQETQYF; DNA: TGTGCCAGCAGTGAGGGGACTAGCGGCCAAGAGACCCAGTACTTC
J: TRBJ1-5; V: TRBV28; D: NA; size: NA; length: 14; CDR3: CASSGPTGDQPQHF; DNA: TGTGCCAGCTCAGGGCCGACTGGGGATCAGCCCCAGCATTTT